This T cell receptor beta chain appears in the sequencing data of a study of Graves' ophthalmopathy and Graves' hyperthyroidism. Study-wide results and limits: A majority of expanded thyroid clonotypes exceeding 0.001 frequency were likewise present in blood.

The hyperthyroidism patients, aged 18 to 65, had been newly diagnosed, with under 2 months' duration. Diagnosis was based on clinical symptoms, serum thyroxine, TRAb, thyroid ultrasound and orbital computed tomography. To note about this clonotype: Its antigen remains unknown.

This CDR3 contains 15 residues. CDR1 and CDR2 (germline): KGHDR, SFDVKD. V lost 11 bases and J lost 2, with 17 bases in between. RNA transcripts yielded amplified TCR beta CDR3 regions. First-round RT-PCR employed HTBI primers, with a second-round multiplex PCR after it. TCRdb passed the multiplex PCR reads through MiXCR, listing each CDR3 protein once. The sample yields about 600,000 distinct CDR3 sequences, under 40% seen once. The V gene is TRBV24-1, the J gene TRBJ2-2; D uncertain. The sample taken for sequencing was peripheral blood or thyroid tissue (not recorded which). This clonotype was obtained from an adult man with Graves' hyperthyroidism. Written as DNA, the CDR3 is TGTGCCAGCAGCCCTAATCCCTCCAACACCGGGGAGCTGTTTTTT. Translation: CASSPNPSNTGELFF.